One T cell receptor beta chain is described in this entry. What it recognizes is unknown. This record belongs to a study of CD8 T cells in ankylosing spondylitis. Overall study findings and caveats: Significant enrichment of disease-linked clones was reportedly seen in matched ankylosing spondylitis synovial fluid. Past studies reported some motif variants in reactive arthritis synovial fluid and blood. A TCR beta motif made of fewer than ten highly homologous variants seemed typical of ankylosing spondylitis blood. The disease-linked clones had a CD8+ phenotype and low blood frequencies.

Libraries of TCR beta came from quantitative 5'-RACE with molecular barcodes. From the 5' RACE reads, TCRdb called clonotypes with MiXCR, one entry per CDR3 protein. The sample lists hundreds of thousands of distinct CDR3 sequences, roughly 18% occurring once. V was trimmed by 5 bases and J by 4 bases, leaving 11 bases between them. The CDR3 contains 13 residues. The V gene's germline CDR1 is MNHEY and CDR2 SMNVEV (reference sequence). Sequenced material: blood, either unsorted or a sorted T cell fraction (not recorded which). The chain uses TRBV27 and TRBJ1-1, with D hard to call. This sequence originates from a male donor with ankylosing spondylitis. CDR3 in DNA: TGTGCCAGCAGTCCATCCACGGGCACTGAAGCTTTCTTT. This codes for CASSPSTGTEAFF.